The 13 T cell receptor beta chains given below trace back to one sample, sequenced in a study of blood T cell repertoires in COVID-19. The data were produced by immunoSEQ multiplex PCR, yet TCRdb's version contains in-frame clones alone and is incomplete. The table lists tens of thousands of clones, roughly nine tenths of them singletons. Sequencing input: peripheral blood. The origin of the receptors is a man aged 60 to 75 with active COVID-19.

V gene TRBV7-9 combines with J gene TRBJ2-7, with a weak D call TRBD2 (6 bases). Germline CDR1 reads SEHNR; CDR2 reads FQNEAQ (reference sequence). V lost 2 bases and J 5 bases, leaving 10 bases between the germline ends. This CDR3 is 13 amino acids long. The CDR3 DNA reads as TGTGCCAGCAGCTTACAGGGACTCAACGAGCAGTACTTC. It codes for CASSLQGLNEQYF.

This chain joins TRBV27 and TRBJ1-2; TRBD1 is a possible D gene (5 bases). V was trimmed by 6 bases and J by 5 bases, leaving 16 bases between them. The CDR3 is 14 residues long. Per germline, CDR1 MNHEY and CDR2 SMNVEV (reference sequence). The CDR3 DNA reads TGTGCCAGCAGCCGGGGGGGGTTTTCTTATGGCTACACCTTC. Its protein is CASSRGGFSYGYTF.

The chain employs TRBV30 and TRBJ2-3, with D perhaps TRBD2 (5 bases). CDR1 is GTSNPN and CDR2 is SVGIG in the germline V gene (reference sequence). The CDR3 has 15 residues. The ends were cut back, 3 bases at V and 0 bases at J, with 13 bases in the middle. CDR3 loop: CAWRYGLSSTDTQYF. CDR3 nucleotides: TGTGCCTGGAGATACGGACTTTCGAGCACAGATACGCAGTATTTT.

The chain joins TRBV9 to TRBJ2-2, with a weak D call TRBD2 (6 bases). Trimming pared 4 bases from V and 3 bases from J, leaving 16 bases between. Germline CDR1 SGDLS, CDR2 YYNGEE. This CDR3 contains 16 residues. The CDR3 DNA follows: TGTGCCAGCAGCTCATGGGGGGTCCTCGACACCGGGGAGCTGTTTTTT. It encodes CASSSWGVLDTGELFF.

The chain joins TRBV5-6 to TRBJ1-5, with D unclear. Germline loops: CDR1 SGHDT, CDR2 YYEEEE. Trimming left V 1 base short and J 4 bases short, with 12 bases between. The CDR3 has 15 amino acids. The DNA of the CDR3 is TGTGCCAGCAGCTTGTACGGGGTAACGAATCAGCCCCAGCATTTT. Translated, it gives CASSLYGVTNQPQHF.

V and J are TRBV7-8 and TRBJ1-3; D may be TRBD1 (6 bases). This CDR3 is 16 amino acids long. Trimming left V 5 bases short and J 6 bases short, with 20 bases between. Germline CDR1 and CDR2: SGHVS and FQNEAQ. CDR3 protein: CASSARGAGGVNTIYF. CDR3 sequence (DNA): TGTGCCAGCAGCGCACGGGGGGCGGGAGGTGTAAACACCATATATTTT.

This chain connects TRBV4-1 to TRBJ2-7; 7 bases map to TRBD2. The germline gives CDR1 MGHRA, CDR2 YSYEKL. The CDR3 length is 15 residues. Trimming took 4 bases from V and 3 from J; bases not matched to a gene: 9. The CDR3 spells CASSLQWGGVYEQYF. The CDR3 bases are TGCGCCAGCAGCCTCCAATGGGGGGGAGTCTACGAGCAGTACTTC.

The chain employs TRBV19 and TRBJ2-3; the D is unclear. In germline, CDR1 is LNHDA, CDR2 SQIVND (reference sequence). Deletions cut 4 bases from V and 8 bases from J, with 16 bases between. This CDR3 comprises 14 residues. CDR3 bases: TGTGCCAGTAGTACCCTCCGGGTCTTGGGTACGCAGTATTTT. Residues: CASSTLRVLGTQYF.

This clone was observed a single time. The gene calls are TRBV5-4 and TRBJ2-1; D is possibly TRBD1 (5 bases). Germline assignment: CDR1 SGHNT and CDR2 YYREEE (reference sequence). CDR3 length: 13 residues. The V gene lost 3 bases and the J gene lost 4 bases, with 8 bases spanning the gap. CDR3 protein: CASSWTRYNEQFF. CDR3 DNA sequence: TGTGCCAGCAGCTGGACACGATACAATGAGCAGTTCTTC.

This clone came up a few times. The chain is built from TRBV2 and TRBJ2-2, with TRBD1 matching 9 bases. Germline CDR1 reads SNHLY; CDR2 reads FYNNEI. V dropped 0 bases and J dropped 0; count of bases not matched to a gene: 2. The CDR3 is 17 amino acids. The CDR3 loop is CASSEARQGANTGELFF. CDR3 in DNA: TGTGCCAGCAGTGAAGCCAGACAGGGGGCGAACACCGGGGAGCTGTTTTTT.

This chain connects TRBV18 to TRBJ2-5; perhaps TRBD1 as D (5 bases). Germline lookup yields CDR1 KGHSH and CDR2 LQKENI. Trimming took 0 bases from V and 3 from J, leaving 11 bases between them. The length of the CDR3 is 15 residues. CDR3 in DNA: TGTGCCAGCTCACCACCTTTGAGACAGAAAGAGACCCAGTACTTC. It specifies CASSPPLRQKETQYF.

Written as DNA, the CDR3 is TGCGCCAGCAGTCCGCAGGTTAACGGTGAGCAGTTCTTC. Encoded protein: CASSPQVNGEQFF. The chain combines TRBV10-1 with TRBJ2-1; no reliable D call. Germline values: CDR1 WNHNN, CDR2 SYGVQD (reference sequence). The CDR3 covers 13 residues. The germline V and J ends were trimmed by 5 bases and 9 bases, with 14 bases remaining between them.

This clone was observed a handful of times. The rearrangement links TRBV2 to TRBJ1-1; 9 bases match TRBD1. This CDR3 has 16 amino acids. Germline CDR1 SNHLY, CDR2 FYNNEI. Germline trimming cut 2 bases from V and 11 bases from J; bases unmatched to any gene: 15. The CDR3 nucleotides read TGTGCCAGCAGTGAAAGAGCGGTCTGGGCGGACAGGGGCGCTTTCTTT. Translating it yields CASSERAVWADRGAFF.